These T cell receptor beta chains were read from a single sample in a study of blood T cells in healthy people across ages. TCRdb processed the 5' RACE reads anew with MiXCR; each CDR3 protein has one entry. In the table there are 600,000 to 900,000 distinct CDR3 sequences, around 25% of which are singletons. Another study also made use of these data, one on T cells of mothers and their children.

The sample comprised blood. These receptors were obtained from a boy between 10 and 17 years old in good health. Both conserved end residues are part of each CDR3. D genes are given only for firm matches.

d_gene	j_gene	v_gene	CDR3aa
-	TRBJ2-2	TRBV10-3	CAISPILYGAANTGELFF
-	-	TRBV12-3/TRBV12-4	CASSLSPDYEQYF
-	TRBJ2-1	TRBV18	CASSPDSITVYNEQFF
-	TRBJ2-7	TRBV30	CAWSRGQHEQYF
-	TRBJ1-2	TRBV14	CASSRTGLRGYTF
TRBD1	TRBJ1-5	TRBV12-3/TRBV12-4	CASTPTGGSNQPQHF
-	TRBJ2-3	TRBV30	CACQKTGTSTDTQYF
TRBD1	TRBJ2-7	TRBV3-1	CASSQVQGVHEQYF
-	-	TRBV29-1	CRESGEQYF
-	TRBJ1-2	TRBV3-1	CASSPPLGLANYGYTF
TRBD1	TRBJ2-1	TRBV12-3/TRBV12-4	CASSQGTGYRGGEQFF
-	TRBJ1-1	TRBV7-2	CASSSLKNTEAFF
-	TRBJ2-7	TRBV7-6	CASSPLGGRGWEQYF
TRBD1	TRBJ1-4	TRBV4-2	CASSPTGENGEKLFF
TRBD1	TRBJ1-2	TRBV4-1	CASSLRDRPLPDGYTF
-	TRBJ2-7	TRBV9	CASSSQGGQTSYEQYF
-	TRBJ2-1	TRBV7-2	CASSLAYSNEQFF
-	TRBJ1-2	TRBV30	CAWSPTGTYGYTF
TRBD1	TRBJ2-7	TRBV6-5	CASRSTGGSYEQYF
-	TRBJ1-1	TRBV12-3/TRBV12-4	CASSRNWGNTEAFF
-	TRBJ2-7	TRBV7-9	CASSHGGDKPRNYEQYF
-	TRBJ2-3	TRBV2	CASSEAPLGTDTQYF
-	TRBJ2-1	TRBV11-2	CASSLNRTEPYNEQFF
TRBD1	TRBJ2-1	TRBV28	CASSLDRVFGEQFF
-	TRBJ1-1	TRBV7-9	CASSWQANTEAFF
-	TRBJ2-7	TRBV12-3/TRBV12-4	CASRSGHLSYEQYF
-	TRBJ2-2	TRBV5-6	CASSPYSNTGELFF
TRBD2	TRBJ2-2	TRBV10-2	CASYAGSGGLTGELFF
-	TRBJ1-2	TRBV7-9	CASTYMEGHGFTF
-	TRBJ1-5	TRBV28	CASSLSGYHQPQHF
-	TRBJ2-5	TRBV7-2	CASSLARRAVQETQYF
TRBD1	TRBJ1-2	TRBV3-1	CASSQGLRQGGGGYTF
-	TRBJ2-5	TRBV19	CASSNPGRAETQYF
TRBD1	TRBJ2-5	TRBV27	CASTGQGPQETQYF
-	TRBJ1-5	TRBV4-1	CASSQEKGRGNQPQHF
-	TRBJ2-5	TRBV10-2	CASSDFRGLQETQYF
-	TRBJ2-7	TRBV7-2	CASSSQRDILVTEQYF
-	TRBJ2-5	TRBV5-1	CASSSGIETQYF
TRBD1	TRBJ1-2	TRBV28	CASRGTGSYGYTF
TRBD2	TRBJ2-1	TRBV11-2	CASSFASGGGNEQFF
-	TRBJ2-3	TRBV7-3	CASSSGGPSTDTQYF
-	TRBJ1-5	TRBV7-9	CASSSEGRDQPQHF
-	TRBJ1-3	TRBV5-1	CASSLVPGEVRNTIYF